This paragraph covers one T cell receptor beta chain sequence. The antigen remains unidentified. The CDR3 contains 13 residues. CDR1 KGHSH and CDR2 LQKENI come from the germline V gene. V was cut by 3 bases and J by 7 bases, with 10 bases left in between. Adult Caucasians living in Nashville, Tennessee made up all of the donors. Clones were read by immunoSEQ multiplex PCR, and TCRdb kept only the in-frame ones, dropping some. The profile shows 600,000 to 750,000 clones, approximately 75% of them singletons. The record originates from a study of shared clonotypes between healthy human individuals. Overall study context: Researchers assigned three CD4 naive, three CD4 memory, two CD8 naive and one CD8 memory plate to each donor.

Study-wide results and caveats: The study's rarefaction showed incomplete sorted-subset sequencing despite large depth. Clonotype sharing across several donors was observed for around 5% of naive CD4 clonotypes.

The TCR comes from a young woman in good health. The sequencing sample was made of memory CD4+ T cells sorted from blood. Subset given: CD45RA-negative fraction. This chain links TRBV18 with TRBJ1-3, with D unresolved. CDR3 amino acids: CASSPASYNTIYF. In nucleotides, the CDR3 is TGTGCCAGCTCACCCGCCAGTTACAACACCATATATTTT.